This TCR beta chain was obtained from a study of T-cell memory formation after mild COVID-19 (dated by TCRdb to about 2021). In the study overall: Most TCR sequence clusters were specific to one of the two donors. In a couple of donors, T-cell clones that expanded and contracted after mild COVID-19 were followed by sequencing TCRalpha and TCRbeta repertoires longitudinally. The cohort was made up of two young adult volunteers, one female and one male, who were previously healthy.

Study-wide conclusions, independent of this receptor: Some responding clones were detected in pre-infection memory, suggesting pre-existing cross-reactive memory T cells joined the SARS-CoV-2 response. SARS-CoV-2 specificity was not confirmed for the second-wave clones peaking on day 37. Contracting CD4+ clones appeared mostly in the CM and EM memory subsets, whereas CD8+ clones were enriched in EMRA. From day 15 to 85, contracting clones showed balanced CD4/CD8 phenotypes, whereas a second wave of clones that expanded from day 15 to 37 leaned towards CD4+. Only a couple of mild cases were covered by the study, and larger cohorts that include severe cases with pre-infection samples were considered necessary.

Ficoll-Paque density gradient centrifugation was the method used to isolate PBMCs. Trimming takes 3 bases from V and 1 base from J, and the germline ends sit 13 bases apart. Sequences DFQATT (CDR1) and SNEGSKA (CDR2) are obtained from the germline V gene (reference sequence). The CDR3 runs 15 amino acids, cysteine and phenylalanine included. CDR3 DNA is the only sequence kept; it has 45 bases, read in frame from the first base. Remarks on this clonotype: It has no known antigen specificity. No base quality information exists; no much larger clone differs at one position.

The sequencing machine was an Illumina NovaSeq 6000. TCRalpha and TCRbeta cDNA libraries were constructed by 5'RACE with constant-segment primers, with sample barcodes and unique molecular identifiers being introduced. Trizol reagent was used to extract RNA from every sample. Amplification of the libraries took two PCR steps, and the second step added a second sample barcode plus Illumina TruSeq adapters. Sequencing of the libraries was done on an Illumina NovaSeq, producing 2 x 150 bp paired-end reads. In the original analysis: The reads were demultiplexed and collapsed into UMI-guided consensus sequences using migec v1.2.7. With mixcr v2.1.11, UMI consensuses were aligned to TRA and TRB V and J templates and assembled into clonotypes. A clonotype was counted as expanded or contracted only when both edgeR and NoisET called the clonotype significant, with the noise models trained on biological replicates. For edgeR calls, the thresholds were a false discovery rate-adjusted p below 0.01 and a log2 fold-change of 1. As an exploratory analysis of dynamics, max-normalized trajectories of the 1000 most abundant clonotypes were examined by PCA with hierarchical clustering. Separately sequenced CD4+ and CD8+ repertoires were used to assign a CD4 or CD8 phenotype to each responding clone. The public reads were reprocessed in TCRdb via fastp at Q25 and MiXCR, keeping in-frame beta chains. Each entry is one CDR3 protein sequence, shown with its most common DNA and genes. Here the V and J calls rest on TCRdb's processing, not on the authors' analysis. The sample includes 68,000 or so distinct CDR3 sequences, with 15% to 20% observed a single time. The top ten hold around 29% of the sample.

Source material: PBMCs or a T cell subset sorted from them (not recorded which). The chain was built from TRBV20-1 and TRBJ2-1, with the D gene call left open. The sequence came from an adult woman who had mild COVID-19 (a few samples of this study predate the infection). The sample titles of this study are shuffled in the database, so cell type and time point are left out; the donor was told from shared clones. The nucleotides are TGCAGTGCTAGGCCAGAAACTGGGTCCTACAATGAGCAGTTCTTC. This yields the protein CSARPETGSYNEQFF.